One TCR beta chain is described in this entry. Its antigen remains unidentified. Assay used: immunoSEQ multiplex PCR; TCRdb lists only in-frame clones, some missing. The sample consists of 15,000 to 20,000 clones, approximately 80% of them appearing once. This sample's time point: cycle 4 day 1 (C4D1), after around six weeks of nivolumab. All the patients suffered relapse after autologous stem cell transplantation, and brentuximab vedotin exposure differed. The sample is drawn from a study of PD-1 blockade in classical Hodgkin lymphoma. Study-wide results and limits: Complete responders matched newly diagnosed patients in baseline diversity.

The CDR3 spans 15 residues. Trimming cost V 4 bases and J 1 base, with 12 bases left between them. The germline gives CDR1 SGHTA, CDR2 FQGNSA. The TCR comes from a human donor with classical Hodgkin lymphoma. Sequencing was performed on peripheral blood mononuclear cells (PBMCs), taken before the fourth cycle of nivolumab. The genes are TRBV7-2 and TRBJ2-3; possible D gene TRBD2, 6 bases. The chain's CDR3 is CASSSGGRGTDTQYF. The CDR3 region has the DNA TGTGCCAGCAGCTCCGGGGGACGGGGCACAGATACGCAGTATTTT.